This TCR beta chain stems from a study of shared clonotypes between healthy human individuals. Germline lookup yields CDR1 SQVTM and CDR2 ANQGSEA. The CDR3 is made up of 13 amino acids. The V end was cut by 6 bases, the J end by 1 base, with 12 bases between. About this clone: What it binds is unknown.

Genomic DNA (from each subset) was split evenly across several immunoSEQ plates. Sequenced by immunoSEQ multiplex PCR; TCRdb stores in-frame clones only, minus some. Of approximately 2,000,000 clones detected, around 93% appear once; the ten largest clones hold 0.3% to 0.45%. General study findings and limits: In several donors, roughly 5.2% of naive CD4 clonotypes appeared in common.

All the donors were Caucasian adults who lived in Nashville, Tennessee. The TCR originated in a man aged 18 to 29 in good health. Some clones in this sample may be carry-over from other donors' samples. The rearrangement uses TRBV29-1 and TRBJ1-2; D call uncertain. The sequenced sample consisted of naive CD4+ T cells from PBMCs. The subset was: CD45RA+ positively selected. The CDR3 here is CSVMMGDNYGYTF. CDR3 sequence (DNA): TGCAGCGTAATGATGGGCGATAACTATGGCTACACCTTC.